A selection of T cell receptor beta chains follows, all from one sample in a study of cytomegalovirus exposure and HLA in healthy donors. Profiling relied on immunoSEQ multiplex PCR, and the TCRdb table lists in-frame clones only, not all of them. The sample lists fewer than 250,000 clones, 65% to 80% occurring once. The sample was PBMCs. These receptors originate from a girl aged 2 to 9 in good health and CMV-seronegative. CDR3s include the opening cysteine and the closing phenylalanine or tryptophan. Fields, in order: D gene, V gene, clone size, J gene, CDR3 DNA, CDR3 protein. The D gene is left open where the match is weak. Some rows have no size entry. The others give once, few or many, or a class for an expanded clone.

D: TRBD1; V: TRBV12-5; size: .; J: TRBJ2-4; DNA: TGTGCTAGTGGTTCCGGACAGGGGATGGCCAAAAACATTCAGTACTTC; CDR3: CASGSGQGMAKNIQYF
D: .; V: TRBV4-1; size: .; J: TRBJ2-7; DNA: TGCGCCAGCAGACCCAGGGTATTGTCCTACGAGCAGTACTTC; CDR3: CASRPRVLSYEQYF
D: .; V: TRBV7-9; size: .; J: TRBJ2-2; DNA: TGTGCCAGCAGCTACCCCCTCGGCAGGACGAACACCGGGGAGCTGTTTTTT; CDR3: CASSYPLGRTNTGELFF
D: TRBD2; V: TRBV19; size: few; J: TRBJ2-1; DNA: TGTGCCAGTAAAACTAGCGGGGGATTAGGCTACAATGAGCAGTTCTTC; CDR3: CASKTSGGLGYNEQFF
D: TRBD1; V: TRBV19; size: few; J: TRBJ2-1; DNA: TGTGCCAGTATAAAACGGGACAGCAATGAGCAGTTCTTC; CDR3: CASIKRDSNEQFF
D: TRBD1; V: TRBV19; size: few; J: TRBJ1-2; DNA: TGTGCCAGTATGGGACAGGGAAAGGAGTGGGGCTACACCTTC; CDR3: CASMGQGKEWGYTF
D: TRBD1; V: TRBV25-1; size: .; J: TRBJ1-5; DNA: TGTGCCAGCAGCGACCAGGGGGCTCTAAATCAGCCCCAGCATTTT; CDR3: CASSDQGALNQPQHF
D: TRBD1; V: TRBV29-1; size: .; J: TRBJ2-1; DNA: TGCAGCCCCTACCGTGTAGGGGACAGTGAGCAGTTCTTC; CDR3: CSPYRVGDSEQFF
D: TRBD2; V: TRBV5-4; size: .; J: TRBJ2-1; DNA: TGTGCCAGCAGCTTGGTTTCTAGCGGGGCTTATGAGCAGTTCTTC; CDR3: CASSLVSSGAYEQFF
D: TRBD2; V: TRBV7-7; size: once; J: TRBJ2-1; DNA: TGTGCCAGCAGCCCCGGTCGGATAGCGGGGACGTACAATGAGCAGTTCTTC; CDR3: CASSPGRIAGTYNEQFF
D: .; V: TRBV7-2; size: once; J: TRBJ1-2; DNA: TGTGCCAGCAGCTTAGGGAGGGACTCCACAAACCACTTC; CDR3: CASSLGRDSTNHF
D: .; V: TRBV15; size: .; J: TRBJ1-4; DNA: TGTGCCACCAGCAGAGATCCTCGGGAAAAACTGTTTTTT; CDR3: CATSRDPREKLFF
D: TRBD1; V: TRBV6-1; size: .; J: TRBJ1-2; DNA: TGTGCCAGCAGTGAAGTAAGACAGGGGGCCTATGGCTACACCTTC; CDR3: CASSEVRQGAYGYTF
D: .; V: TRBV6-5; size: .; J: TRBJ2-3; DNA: TGTGCCAGCAGTTATCGCCGGACAATCGATACGCAGTATTTT; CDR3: CASSYRRTIDTQYF
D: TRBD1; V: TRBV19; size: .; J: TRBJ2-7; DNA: TGTGCCAGTAGTATGGGACAGGGCCTTGGGTACGAGCAGTACTTC; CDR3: CASSMGQGLGYEQYF
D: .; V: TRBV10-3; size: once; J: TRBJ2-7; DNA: TGTGCCATCACCGTAGGGGCCGAGCAGTACTTC; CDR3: CAITVGAEQYF
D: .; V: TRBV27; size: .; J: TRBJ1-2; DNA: TGTGCCAGCAGTTTATCCGCCCTGCGGGGTGCAGTTGGCTACACCTTC; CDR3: CASSLSALRGAVGYTF
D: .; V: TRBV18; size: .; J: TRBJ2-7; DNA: TGTGCCAGCTCGCTGGACAGCTCCTACGAGCAGTACTTC; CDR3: CASSLDSSYEQYF
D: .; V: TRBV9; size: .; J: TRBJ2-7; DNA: TGTGCCAGCAGCGTGACAGCCTCCTACGAGCAGTACTTC; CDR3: CASSVTASYEQYF
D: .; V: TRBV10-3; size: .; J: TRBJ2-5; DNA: TGTGCCATCAGTGAGTCCCGACAGTCAGCGGAGACCCAGTACTTC; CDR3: CAISESRQSAETQYF
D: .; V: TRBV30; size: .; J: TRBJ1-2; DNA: TGTGCCTGGAGTTCCCTCCAGGGGATTCAGTTTGGCTACACCTTC; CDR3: CAWSSLQGIQFGYTF
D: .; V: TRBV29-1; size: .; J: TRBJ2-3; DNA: TGCAGCGCCGACGCAGGGGGGATCGATACGCAGTATTTT; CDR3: CSADAGGIDTQYF
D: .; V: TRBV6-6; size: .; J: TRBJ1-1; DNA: TGTGCCAGCAGTTACTCGACTGGGGGCGGGGGCACTGAAGCTTTCTTT; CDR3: CASSYSTGGGGTEAFF
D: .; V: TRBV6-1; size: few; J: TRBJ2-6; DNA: TGTGCCAGCAGTGCGCACAGGGAGCCCGGGGCCAACGTCCTGACTTTC; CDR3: CASSAHREPGANVLTF
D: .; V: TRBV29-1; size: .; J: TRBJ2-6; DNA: TGCAGCGTCGAGGACACCGGGTGGATCTCTGGGGCCAACGTCCTGACTTTC; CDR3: CSVEDTGWISGANVLTF
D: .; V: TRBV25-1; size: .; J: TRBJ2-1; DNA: TGTGCCAGCAGTGTACCAGGGGGGTCCTACAATGAGCAGTTCTTC; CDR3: CASSVPGGSYNEQFF
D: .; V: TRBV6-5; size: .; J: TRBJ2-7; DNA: TGTGCCAGCAGTTACTTCGGGAGCTCCTACGAGCAGTACTTC; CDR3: CASSYFGSSYEQYF
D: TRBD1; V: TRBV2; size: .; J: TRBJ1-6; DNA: TGTGCCAGCAGTAAGGGGGCGGCCTATAATTCACCCCTCCACTTT; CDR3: CASSKGAAYNSPLHF
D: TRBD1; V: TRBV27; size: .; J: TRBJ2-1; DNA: TGTGCCAGCAGTTATAAAGACAGGGTGGGCAATGAGCAGTTCTTC; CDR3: CASSYKDRVGNEQFF
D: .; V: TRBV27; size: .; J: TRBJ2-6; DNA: TGTGCCAGCAGTTTCTGGGGCAGGGGAGCCTCTGGGGCCAACGTCCTGACTTTC; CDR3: CASSFWGRGASGANVLTF
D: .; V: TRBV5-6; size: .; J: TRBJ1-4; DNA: TGTGCCAGCAGCTCTTTCAGGGTTACCACAACTAATGAAAAACTGTTTTTT; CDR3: CASSSFRVTTTNEKLFF
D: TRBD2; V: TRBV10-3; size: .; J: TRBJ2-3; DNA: TGTGCCATCAGTGATCCAGCGGGGCGAAGCACAGATACGCAGTATTTT; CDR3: CAISDPAGRSTDTQYF
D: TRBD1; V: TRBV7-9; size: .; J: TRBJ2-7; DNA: TGTGCCAGCAGCCCTCAGGGGGCCTCCTACGAGCAGTACTTC; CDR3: CASSPQGASYEQYF
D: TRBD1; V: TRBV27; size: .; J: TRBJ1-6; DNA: TGTGCCAGCAGTCCCTTGGACAGGATTAATTCACCCCTCCACTTT; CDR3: CASSPLDRINSPLHF
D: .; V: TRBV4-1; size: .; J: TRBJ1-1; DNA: TGCGCCAGCAGCCAAGATTTGGGTTTCAGGGGACTGAACACTGAAGCTTTCTTT; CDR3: CASSQDLGFRGLNTEAFF
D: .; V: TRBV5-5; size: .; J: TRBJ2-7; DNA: TGTGCCAGCAGCGGAACCGGGACTGGGAACTACGAGCAGTACTTC; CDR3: CASSGTGTGNYEQYF
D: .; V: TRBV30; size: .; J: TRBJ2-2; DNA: TGTGCCTGGAAACGAGCTGCCGGGGCCGGGGAGCTGTTTTTT; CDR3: CAWKRAAGAGELFF
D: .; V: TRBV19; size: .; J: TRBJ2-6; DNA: TGTGCCAGTAACCCGGGCCAGGGCACCTCTGGGGCCAACGTCCTGACTTTC; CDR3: CASNPGQGTSGANVLTF
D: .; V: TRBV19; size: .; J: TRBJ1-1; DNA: TGTGCCAGTAGTCTAGGGACAGAAGCTTTCTTT; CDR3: CASSLGTEAFF
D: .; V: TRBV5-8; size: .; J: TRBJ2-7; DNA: TGTGCCAGCAGCTATAGCCTAGCGACCTACGAGCAGTACTTC; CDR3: CASSYSLATYEQYF
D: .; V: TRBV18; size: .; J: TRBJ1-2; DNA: TGTGCCAGCTCACCCAGTTGGGGGGACTACACCTTC; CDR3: CASSPSWGDYTF
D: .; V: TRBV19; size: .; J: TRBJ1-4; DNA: TGTGCCAGTAGTCGAAAAGCTCCGGGACACCAAACAACTAATGAAAAACTGTTTTTT; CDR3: CASSRKAPGHQTTNEKLFF
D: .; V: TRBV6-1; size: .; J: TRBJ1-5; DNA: TGTGCCAGCGGGAGGTCCTCTAGCAATCAGCCCCAGCATTTT; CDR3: CASGRSSSNQPQHF
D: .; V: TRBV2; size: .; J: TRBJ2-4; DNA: TGTGCCAGCACGACCCAGGGAGCCAAAAACATTCAGTACTTC; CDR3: CASTTQGAKNIQYF
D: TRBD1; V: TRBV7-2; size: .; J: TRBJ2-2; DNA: TGTGCCAGCAGCGTGGACAGGGTGGCCGGGGAGCTGTTTTTT; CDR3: CASSVDRVAGELFF
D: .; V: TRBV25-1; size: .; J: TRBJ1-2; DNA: TGTGCCAGCAGTGAACCGGGGGGCCCCGGTGGCTACACCTTC; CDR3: CASSEPGGPGGYTF
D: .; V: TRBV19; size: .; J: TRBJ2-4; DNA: TGTGCCAGTAGTAAGGCCGGGGGTGCCAAAAACATTCAGTACTTC; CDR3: CASSKAGGAKNIQYF
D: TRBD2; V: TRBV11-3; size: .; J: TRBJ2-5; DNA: TGTGCCAGCAGCAAGGGACTAGCGAGCGGGGAGACCCAGTACTTC; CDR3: CASSKGLASGETQYF
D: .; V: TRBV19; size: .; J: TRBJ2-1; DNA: TGTGCCAGTAGTCCGACTGGCAGGGTGACCAAGGTGGATGAGCAGTTCTTC; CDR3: CASSPTGRVTKVDEQFF
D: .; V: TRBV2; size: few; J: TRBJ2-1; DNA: TGTGCCAGCAATCGGGGAAGCAATGAGCAGTTCTTC; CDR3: CASNRGSNEQFF
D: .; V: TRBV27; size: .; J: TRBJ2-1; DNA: TGTGCCAGCAGTATACCGGGATCTCACCACAATGAGCAGTTCTTC; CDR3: CASSIPGSHHNEQFF
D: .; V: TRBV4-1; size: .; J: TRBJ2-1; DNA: TGCGCCAGCAGCCAAGGTGCTGGGGACAATGAGCAGTTCTTC; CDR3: CASSQGAGDNEQFF
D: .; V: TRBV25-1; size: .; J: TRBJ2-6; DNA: TGTGCCAGCAGTGACGACAGCTCTGGGGCCAACGTCCTGACTTTC; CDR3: CASSDDSSGANVLTF
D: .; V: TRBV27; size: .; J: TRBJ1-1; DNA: TGTGCCAGCAGTTTTTCCAACGGTGAAGCTTTCTTT; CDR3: CASSFSNGEAFF
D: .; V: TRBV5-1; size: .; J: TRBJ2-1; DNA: TGCGCCAGCAGCCCGGACGGGGAAGGTGAGCAGTTCTTC; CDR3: CASSPDGEGEQFF